This T cell receptor (beta chain) was observed in a study of PD-1 blockade in mismatch repair-deficient tumors. Whole-study results and caveats: Rapid post-treatment expansion, then contraction, generally preceding radiologic response, marked tumor-resident clones.

A word on this clone: Its target is unknown.

The V and J ends lost 3 bases and 5 bases, in that order; junction bases with no gene match: 7. Germline V gene sequence: CDR1 SGHAT, CDR2 FQNNGV. The CDR3 is 15 residues long. PCR or immunohistochemistry showed mismatch repair deficiency in every enrolled patient. The table came from immunoSEQ multiplex PCR; TCRdb's copy has only in-frame clones and leaves some out. Of more than 90,000 clones in the sample, about three quarters were seen once. V usage is TRBV11-2 and J usage is TRBJ2-7; 10 bases map to TRBD2. The receptor's source is an adult with mismatch repair-deficient cancer. The sequences come from peripheral blood, collected about 13 months after starting pembrolizumab. CDR3 in DNA: TGTGCCAGCAGCTTGGAAGCGGGAGGGCTCCACGAGCAGTACTTC. The encoded protein is CASSLEAGGLHEQYF.